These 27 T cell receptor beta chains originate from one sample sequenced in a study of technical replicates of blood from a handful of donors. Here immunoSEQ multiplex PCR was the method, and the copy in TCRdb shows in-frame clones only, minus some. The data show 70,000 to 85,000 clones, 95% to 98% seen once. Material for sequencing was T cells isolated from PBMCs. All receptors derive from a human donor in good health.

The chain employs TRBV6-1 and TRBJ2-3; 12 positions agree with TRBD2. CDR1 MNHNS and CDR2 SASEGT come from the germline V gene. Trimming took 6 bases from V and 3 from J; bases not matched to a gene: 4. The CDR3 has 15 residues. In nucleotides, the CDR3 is TGTGCCAGCAGCGTACTAGCGGGAGGAACAGATACGCAGTATTTT. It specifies CASSVLAGGTDTQYF.

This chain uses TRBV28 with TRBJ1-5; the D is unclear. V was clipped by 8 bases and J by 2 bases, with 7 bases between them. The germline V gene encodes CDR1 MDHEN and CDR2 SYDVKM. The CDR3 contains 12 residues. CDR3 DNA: TGTGCCAGCGGAACAGGCAATCAGCCCCAGCATTTT. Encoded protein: CASGTGNQPQHF.

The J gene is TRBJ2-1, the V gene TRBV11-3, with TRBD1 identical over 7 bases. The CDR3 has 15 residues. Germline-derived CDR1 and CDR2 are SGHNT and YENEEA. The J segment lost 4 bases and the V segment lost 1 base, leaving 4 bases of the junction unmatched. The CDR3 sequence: CASSLGGGLYNEQFF. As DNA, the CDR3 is TGTGCCAGCAGCTTAGGAGGGGGCCTTTACAATGAGCAGTTCTTC.

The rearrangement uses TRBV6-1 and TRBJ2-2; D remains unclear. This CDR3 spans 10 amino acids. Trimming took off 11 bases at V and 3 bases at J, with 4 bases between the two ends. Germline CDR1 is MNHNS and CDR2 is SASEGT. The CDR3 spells CALYTGELFF. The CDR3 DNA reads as TGTGCCTTATACACCGGGGAGCTGTTTTTT.

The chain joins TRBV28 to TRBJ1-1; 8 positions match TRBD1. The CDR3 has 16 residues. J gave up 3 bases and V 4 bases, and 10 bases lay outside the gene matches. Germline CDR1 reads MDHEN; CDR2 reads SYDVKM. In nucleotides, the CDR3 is TGTGCCAGCAGTTCGGGACAGGCCAAGGGGGACACTGAAGCTTTCTTT. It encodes CASSSGQAKGDTEAFF.

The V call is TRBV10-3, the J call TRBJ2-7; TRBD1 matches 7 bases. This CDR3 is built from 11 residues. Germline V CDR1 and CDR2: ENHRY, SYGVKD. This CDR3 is CATEGAREQYF. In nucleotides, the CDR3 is TGTGCGACAGAGGGGGCGAGGGAGCAGTACTTC.

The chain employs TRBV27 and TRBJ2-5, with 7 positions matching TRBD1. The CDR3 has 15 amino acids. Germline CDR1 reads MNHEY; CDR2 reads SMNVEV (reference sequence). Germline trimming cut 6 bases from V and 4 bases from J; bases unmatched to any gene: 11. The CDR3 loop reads CASSTLGRGLETQYF. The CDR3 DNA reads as TGTGCCAGCAGCACACTAGGAAGGGGGCTAGAGACCCAGTACTTC.

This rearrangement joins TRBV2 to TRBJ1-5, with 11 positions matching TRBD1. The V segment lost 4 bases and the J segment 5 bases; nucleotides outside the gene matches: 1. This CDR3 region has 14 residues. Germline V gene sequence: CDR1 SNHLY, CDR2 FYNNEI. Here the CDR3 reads CASSGGQGDQPQHF. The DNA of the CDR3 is TGTGCCAGCAGTGGGGGACAGGGGGATCAGCCCCAGCATTTT.

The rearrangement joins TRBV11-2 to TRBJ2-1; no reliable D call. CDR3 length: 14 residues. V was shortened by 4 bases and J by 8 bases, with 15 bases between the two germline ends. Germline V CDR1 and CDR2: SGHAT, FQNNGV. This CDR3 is CASSSYTDSHEQFF. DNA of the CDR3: TGTGCCAGCAGCTCGTACACAGATTCCCATGAGCAGTTCTTC.

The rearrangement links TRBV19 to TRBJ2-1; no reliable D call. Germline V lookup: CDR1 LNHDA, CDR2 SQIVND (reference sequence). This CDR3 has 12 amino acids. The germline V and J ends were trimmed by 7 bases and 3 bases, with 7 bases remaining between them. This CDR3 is CASNSLYNEQFF. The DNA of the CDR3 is TGTGCCAGTAATAGCCTCTACAATGAGCAGTTCTTC.

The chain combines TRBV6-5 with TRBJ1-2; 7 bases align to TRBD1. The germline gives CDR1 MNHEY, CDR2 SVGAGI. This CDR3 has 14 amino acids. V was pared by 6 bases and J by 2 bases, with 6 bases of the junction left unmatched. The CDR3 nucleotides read TGTGCCAGCAGCCGAAGCAGGGGGAACTATGGCTACACCTTC. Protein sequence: CASSRSRGNYGYTF.

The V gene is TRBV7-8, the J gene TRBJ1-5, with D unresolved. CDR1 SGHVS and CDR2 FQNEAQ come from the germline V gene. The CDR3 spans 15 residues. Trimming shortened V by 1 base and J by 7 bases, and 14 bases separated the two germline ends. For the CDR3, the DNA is TGTGCCAGCAGCTTAGTACGGGTCGGCCGACAGCCCCAGCATTTT. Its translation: CASSLVRVGRQPQHF.

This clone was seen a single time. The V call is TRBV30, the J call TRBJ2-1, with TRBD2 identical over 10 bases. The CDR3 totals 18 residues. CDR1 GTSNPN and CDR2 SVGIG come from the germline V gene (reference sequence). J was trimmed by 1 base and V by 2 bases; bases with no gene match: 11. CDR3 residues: CAWSLMASGSGSYNEQFF. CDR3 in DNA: TGTGCCTGGAGTTTAATGGCTAGCGGGAGCGGGTCCTACAATGAGCAGTTCTTC.

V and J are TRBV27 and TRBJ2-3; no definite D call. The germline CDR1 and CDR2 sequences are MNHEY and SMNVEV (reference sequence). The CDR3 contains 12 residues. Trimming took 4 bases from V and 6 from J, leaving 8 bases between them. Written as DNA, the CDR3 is TGTGCCAGCAGTTCGGTATTGGATACGCAGTATTTT. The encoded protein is CASSSVLDTQYF.

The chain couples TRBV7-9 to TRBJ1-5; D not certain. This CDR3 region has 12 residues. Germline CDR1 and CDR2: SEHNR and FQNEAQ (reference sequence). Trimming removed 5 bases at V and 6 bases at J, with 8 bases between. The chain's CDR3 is CASSPPGQPQHF. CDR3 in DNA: TGTGCCAGCAGCCCACCGGGTCAGCCCCAGCATTTT.

CDR3 DNA: TGTGCCAGTAGGCCCGGTGGGGGACTGTGGTACGAGCAGTACTTC. Translation gives CASRPGGGLWYEQYF. The chain joins TRBV19 to TRBJ2-7, with D maybe TRBD2 (6 bases). The CDR3 consists of 15 residues. Between the trimmed V and J ends, which lost 6 bases and 4 bases, there was a span of 19 bases. Germline V lookup: CDR1 LNHDA, CDR2 SQIVND (reference sequence).

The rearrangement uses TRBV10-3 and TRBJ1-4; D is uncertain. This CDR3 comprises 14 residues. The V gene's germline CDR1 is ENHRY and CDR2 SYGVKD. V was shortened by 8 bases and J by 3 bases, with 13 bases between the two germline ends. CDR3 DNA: TGTGCCATCGGAGGTGGGCAGCCTAATGAAAAACTGTTTTTT. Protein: CAIGGGQPNEKLFF.

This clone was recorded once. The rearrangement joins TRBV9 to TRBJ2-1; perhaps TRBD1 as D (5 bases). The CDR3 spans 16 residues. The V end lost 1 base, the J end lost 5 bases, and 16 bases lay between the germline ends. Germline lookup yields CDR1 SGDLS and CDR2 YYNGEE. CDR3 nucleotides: TGTGCCAGCAGCGTATTGGGTGACAGAATAAACAATGAGCAGTTCTTC. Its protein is CASSVLGDRINNEQFF.

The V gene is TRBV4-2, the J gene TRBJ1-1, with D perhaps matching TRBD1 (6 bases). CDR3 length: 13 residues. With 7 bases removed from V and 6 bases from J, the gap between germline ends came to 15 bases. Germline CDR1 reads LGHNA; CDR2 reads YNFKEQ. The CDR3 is CASTPQGQPEAFF. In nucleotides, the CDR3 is TGTGCCAGCACCCCCCAGGGGCAGCCTGAAGCTTTCTTT.

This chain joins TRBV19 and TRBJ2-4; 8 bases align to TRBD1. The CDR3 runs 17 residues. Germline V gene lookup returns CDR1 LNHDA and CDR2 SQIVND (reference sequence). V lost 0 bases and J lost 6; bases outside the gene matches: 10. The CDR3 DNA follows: TGTGCCAGTAGTATAGATGCCGGCAGGGGGCTAGGAAACATTCAGTACTTC. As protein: CASSIDAGRGLGNIQYF.

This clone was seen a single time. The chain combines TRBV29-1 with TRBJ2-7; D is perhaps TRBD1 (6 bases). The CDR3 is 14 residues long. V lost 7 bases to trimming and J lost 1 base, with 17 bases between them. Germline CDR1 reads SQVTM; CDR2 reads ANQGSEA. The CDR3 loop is CSAQGPGNSYEQYF. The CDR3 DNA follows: TGCAGCGCCCAGGGGCCAGGGAATTCCTACGAGCAGTACTTC.

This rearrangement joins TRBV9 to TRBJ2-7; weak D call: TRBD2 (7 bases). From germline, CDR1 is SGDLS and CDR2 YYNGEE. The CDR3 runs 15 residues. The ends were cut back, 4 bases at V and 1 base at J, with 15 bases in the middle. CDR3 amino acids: CASSTRGGGSYEQYF. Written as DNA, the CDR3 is TGTGCCAGCAGCACCAGAGGGGGGGGGTCCTACGAGCAGTACTTC.

This CDR3 is CASRDTYSYGYTF. CDR3 in DNA: TGTGCCAGCCGGGACACCTACTCTTATGGCTACACCTTC. The J gene is TRBJ1-2, the V gene TRBV6-5; possibly TRBD1 for D (6 bases). Between the trimmed V and J ends, which lost 8 bases and 5 bases, there was a span of 15 bases. This CDR3 is built from 13 residues. CDR1 MNHEY and CDR2 SVGAGI come from the germline V gene.

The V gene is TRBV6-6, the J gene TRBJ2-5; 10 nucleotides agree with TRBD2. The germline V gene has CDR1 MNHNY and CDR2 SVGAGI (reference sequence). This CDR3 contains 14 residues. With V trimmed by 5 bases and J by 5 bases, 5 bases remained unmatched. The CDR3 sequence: CASSPGTSDETQYF. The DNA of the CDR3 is TGTGCCAGCAGTCCCGGGACTAGCGACGAGACCCAGTACTTC.

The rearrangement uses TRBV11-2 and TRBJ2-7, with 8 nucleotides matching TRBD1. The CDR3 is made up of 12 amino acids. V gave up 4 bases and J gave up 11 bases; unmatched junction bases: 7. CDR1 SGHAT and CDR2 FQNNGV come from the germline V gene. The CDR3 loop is CASSSRDRLEYF. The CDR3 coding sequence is TGTGCCAGCAGCTCAAGGGACAGGTTGGAGTACTTC.

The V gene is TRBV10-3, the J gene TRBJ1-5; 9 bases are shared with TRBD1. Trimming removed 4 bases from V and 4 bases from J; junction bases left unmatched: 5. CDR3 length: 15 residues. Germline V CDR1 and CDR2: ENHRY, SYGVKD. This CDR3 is CAISGSGTGNQPQHF. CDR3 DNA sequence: TGTGCCATCAGTGGATCTGGGACAGGGAATCAGCCCCAGCATTTT.

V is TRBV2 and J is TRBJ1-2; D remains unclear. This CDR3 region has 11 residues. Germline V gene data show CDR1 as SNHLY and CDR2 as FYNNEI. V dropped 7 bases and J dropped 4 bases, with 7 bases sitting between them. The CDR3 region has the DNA TGTGCCAGCAACGGGATCTATGGCTACACCTTC. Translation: CASNGIYGYTF. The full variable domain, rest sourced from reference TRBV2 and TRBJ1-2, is EPEVTQTPSHQVTQMGQEVILRCVPISNHLYFYWYRQILGQKVEFLVSFYNNEISEKSEIFDDQFSVERPDGSNFTLKIRSTKLEDSAMYFCASNGIYGYTFGSGTRLTVV.